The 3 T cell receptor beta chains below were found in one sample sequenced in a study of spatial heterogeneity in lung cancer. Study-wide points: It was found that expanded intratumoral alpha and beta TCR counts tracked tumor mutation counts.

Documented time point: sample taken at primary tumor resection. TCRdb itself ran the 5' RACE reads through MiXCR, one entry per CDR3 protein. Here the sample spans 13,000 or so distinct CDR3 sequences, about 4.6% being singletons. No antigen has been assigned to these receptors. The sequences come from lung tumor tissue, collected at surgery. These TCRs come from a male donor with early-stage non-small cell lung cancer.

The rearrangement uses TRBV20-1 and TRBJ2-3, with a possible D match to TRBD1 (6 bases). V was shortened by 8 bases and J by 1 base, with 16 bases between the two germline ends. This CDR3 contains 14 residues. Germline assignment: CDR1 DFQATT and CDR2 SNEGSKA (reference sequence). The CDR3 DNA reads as TGCAGTACTTACAGGGTCCTGCGCACAGATACGCAGTATTTT. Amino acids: CSTYRVLRTDTQYF.

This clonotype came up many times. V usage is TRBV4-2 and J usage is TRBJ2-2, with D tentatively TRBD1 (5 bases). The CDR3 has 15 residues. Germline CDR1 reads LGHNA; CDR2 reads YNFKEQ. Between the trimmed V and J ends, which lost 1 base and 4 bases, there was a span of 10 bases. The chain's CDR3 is CASSQALQGTGELFF. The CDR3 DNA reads TGTGCCAGCAGCCAAGCCCTGCAGGGCACCGGGGAGCTGTTTTTT.

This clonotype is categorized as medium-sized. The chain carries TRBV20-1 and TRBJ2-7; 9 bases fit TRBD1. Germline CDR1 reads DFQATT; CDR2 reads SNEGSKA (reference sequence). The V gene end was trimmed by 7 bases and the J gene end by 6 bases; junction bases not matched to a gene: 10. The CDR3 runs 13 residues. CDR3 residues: CSVSGTGPSEQYF. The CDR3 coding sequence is TGCAGTGTTTCCGGGACAGGGCCTTCCGAGCAGTACTTC.